This record covers a single TCR beta chain. Antigen unknown. During the collection period, no donor immune events like infections were recorded. The ends lost 3 bases at V and 3 bases at J; junction bases unmatched: 16. Germline V gene data show CDR1 as SGHDT and CDR2 as YYEEEE. The CDR3 has 18 amino acids. The entry originates in a study of identifying expanded T cells in peripheral blood. The study's findings and limits: Across healthy donors, higher total template counts meant significantly greater roughly 2-week count variance. Over two and four weeks, about 15 and 19 clones changed, versus 1.2 between replicates.

Using immunoSEQ multiplex PCR, the repertoire was profiled, and TCRdb retains in-frame clones only, with some absent. Among tens of thousands of clones, 70% to 90% were seen once, and the ten largest hold approximately 5%. The chain carries TRBV5-6 and TRBJ2-7; TRBD1 aligns across 9 bases. The sequence was obtained from a person between 18 and 75 years old in good health. The sample comprised blood. The CDR3 DNA reads TGTGCCAGCAGCTACTGGATTTACCCGGGACAGGGTAACTACGAGCAGTACTTC. Its translation is CASSYWIYPGQGNYEQYF.